The rows below give T cell receptor beta chains drawn from one sample of a study of STAT5B mutations in CD4+ large granular lymphocyte leukemia. Assay: immunoSEQ multiplex PCR; the TCRdb copy retains only in-frame clones and omits some. The sample records about 21,000 clones, roughly three quarters being singletons. Sequencing used CD4+ T cells from blood buffy coats. These receptors all stem from a human donor in good health. CDR3s include the opening cysteine and the closing phenylalanine or tryptophan. Fields, in order: V gene, J gene, CDR3 protein.

TRBV30	TRBJ2-7	CAWGRAFYEQYF
TRBV10-3	TRBJ2-1	CAISERTSGRIRSYNEQFF
TRBV6-5	TRBJ2-7	CASSYSWGYEQYF
TRBV5-6	TRBJ1-4	CASSRGRTATNEKLFF
TRBV30	TRBJ2-7	CAWSVPSSGSLGEQYF
TRBV7-8	TRBJ2-7	CASSQPGQGVGEQYF
TRBV7-9	TRBJ2-5	CASSLAGASGETQYF
TRBV5-5	TRBJ1-5	CASSQGTGRNQPQHF
TRBV5-1	TRBJ2-1	CASSRDEGAFYNEQFF
TRBV6-6	TRBJ2-7	CASRERGTAYEQYF
TRBV19	TRBJ1-3	CASSWGQGGGNTIYF
TRBV9	TRBJ2-7	CASSAGVPGTPYEQYF
TRBV11-2	TRBJ1-4	CASSGEGRTNEKLFF
TRBV28	TRBJ2-7	CASKGTSGSWYEQYF
TRBV28	TRBJ1-4	CASRVGRRNEKLFF
TRBV7-2	TRBJ2-5	CASSSVQGVGETQYF
TRBV19	TRBJ1-2	CASSIIGQAGYTF
TRBV29-1	TRBJ2-3	CSVEDNRGPNTQYF